This TCR beta chain was profiled in a study of PD-L1 blockade in urothelial cancer. CDR1 MNHNS and CDR2 SASEGT come from the germline V gene. The CDR3 loop spans 13 amino acids. V dropped 4 bases and J dropped 4 bases, with 7 bases sitting between them. Clones were read by immunoSEQ multiplex PCR, and TCRdb kept only the in-frame ones, dropping some. The profile covers about 45,000 clones, with approximately 88% appearing a single time and roughly 3.6% taken by the ten largest. The source is an elderly man with urothelial cancer. The source was PBMCs, collected around atezolizumab (anti-PD-L1) treatment. This chain joins TRBV6-1 and TRBJ2-2, with a weak D call TRBD1 (5 bases). CDR3: CASSVTVTGELFF. DNA of the CDR3: TGTGCCAGCAGTGTGACAGTCACCGGGGAGCTGTTTTTT.